The 9 T cell receptor beta chains given below trace back to one sample, sequenced in a study of blood T cells in healthy people across ages. The use of a sample-barcoded 5' primer and a J-beta primer mix characterized a second PCR of 7 to 11 cycles. TCRdb passed the 5' RACE reads through MiXCR, listing each CDR3 protein once. The sample includes approximately 780,000 distinct CDR3 sequences, more than 25% seen only once; the top ten take around 3%. These data were also reused for a study on T cells of mothers and their children.

The material sequenced was blood. The receptors come from a boy aged 5-17 years in good health.

The V call is TRBV7-3, the J call TRBJ2-3, with TRBD1 identical over 10 bases. V lost 4 bases to trimming and J lost 4 bases; unmatched junction nucleotides: 5. The CDR3 loop spans 15 amino acids. Germline V gives CDR1 SGHTA, CDR2 FQGTGA. The CDR3 DNA sequence: TGTGCCAGCAGCTGGGGGGGGACAGGGGCAGATACGCAGTATTTT. Its protein product is CASSWGGTGADTQYF.

The chain couples TRBV6-6 to TRBJ1-1, with TRBD1 as a possible D gene (6 bases). Trimming took off 0 bases at V and 1 base at J, with 15 bases between the two ends. The CDR3 is 17 residues long. Germline CDR1 MNHNY, CDR2 SVGAGI (reference sequence). CDR3 residues: CASSYSPGSRGNTEAFF. In DNA form, the CDR3 reads TGTGCCAGCAGTTACTCACCGGGGAGCAGGGGGAACACTGAAGCTTTCTTT.

The V gene is TRBV5-1, the J gene TRBJ2-1; D unresolved. V gave up 4 bases and J gave up 6 bases, with 20 bases separating them. Germline assignment: CDR1 SGHRS and CDR2 YFSETQ. CDR3 size: 16 residues. The DNA of the CDR3 is TGCGCCAGCAGCGCGGAGTTGGTAGCCACCAGCAATGAGCAGTTCTTC. Its protein is CASSAELVATSNEQFF.

The V gene is TRBV12-3 or TRBV12-4, the J gene TRBJ1-4; no reliable D call. V lost 6 bases and J lost 0, with 11 bases in between. The CDR3 spans 15 residues. The CDR3 loop reads CASSSNSATNEKLFF. The DNA of the CDR3 is TGTGCCAGCAGCTCCAACTCAGCAACTAATGAAAAACTGTTTTTT.

A remark on this clonotype: Germline and junction disagree at one end, which may indicate a read error. V is TRBV3-1 and J is TRBJ1-1; D possibly corresponds to TRBD1 (6 bases). This CDR3 contains 14 residues. Germline CDR1 reads LGHDT; CDR2 reads YNNKEL (reference sequence). The CDR3 nucleotides read TGTGCCAGTAGCCGCCAGGGGCAGGTCACTGAAGCTTTCTTT. Its translation is CASSRQGQVTEAFF.

The chain employs TRBV5-1 and TRBJ2-3, with 9 bases that match TRBD2. Per germline, CDR1 SGHRS and CDR2 YFSETQ. The CDR3 covers 17 residues. The J segment lost 5 bases and the V segment lost 4 bases, leaving 14 bases of the junction unmatched. The CDR3 region is CASSPGVAGGREDTQYF. The CDR3 nucleotides are TGCGCCAGCAGCCCTGGGGTGGCGGGGGGGCGTGAAGATACGCAGTATTTT. The full variable domain, its missing parts supplied by reference TRBV5-1 and TRBJ2-3, is KAGVTQTPRYLIKTRGQQVTLSCSPISGHRSVSWYQQTPGQGLQFLFEYFSETQRNKGNFPGRFSGRQFSNSRSEMNVSTLELGDSALYLCASSPGVAGGREDTQYFGPGTRLTVL.

This clonotype was recorded at least ten times. The V and J genes are TRBV7-9 and TRBJ1-1; D possibly corresponds to TRBD1 (6 bases). The V gene's germline CDR1 is SEHNR and CDR2 FQNEAQ (reference sequence). Trimming shortened V by 0 bases and J by 5 bases, and 13 bases separated the two germline ends. This CDR3 is built from 15 residues. The CDR3 DNA follows: TGTGCCAGCAGCTTAGCGGCTGGGGGGGCGACTGAAGCTTTCTTT. Its translation is CASSLAAGGATEAFF.

There are a few counts of this clonotype. V and J are TRBV7-2 and TRBJ2-5; D is unclear. The DNA matches TRBJ2-1 better at its end, which makes the J call doubtful. Germline lookup yields CDR1 SGHTA and CDR2 FQGNSA. The CDR3 is 13 amino acids. The DNA for the CDR3 is TGTGCCAGCAGCTTAGAATCAGTCAATGAGCAGTTCTTC. Protein: CASSLESVNEQFF.

The gene calls are TRBV6-1 and TRBJ1-2; 8 nucleotides align to TRBD1. The ends lost 2 bases at V and 8 bases at J; junction bases unmatched: 13. Germline V gene sequence: CDR1 MNHNS, CDR2 SASEGT. The CDR3 extends over 16 amino acids. CDR3 coding DNA: TGTGCCAGCAGTGAACCCGCAGGGGGCGGCTTAGAAGGCTACACCTTC. Translating it yields CASSEPAGGGLEGYTF.